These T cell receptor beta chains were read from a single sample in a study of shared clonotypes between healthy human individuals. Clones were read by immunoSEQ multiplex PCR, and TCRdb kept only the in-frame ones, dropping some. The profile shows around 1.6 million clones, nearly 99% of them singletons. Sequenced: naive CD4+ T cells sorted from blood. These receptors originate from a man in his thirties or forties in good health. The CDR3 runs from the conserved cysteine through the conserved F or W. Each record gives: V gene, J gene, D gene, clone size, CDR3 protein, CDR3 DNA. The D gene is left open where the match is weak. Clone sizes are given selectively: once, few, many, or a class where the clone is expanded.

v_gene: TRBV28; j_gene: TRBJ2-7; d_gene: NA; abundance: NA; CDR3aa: CASSLQSYEQYF; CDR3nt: TGTGCCAGCAGTTTGCAGTCCTACGAGCAGTACTTC
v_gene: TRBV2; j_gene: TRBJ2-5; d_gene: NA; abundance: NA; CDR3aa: CASSPGWETQYF; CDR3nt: TGTGCCAGCAGTCCAGGGTGGGAGACCCAGTACTTC
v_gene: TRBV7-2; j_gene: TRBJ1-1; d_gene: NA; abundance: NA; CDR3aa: CASSLAGVVNTEAFF; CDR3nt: TGTGCCAGCAGCTTAGCGGGGGTCGTCAACACTGAAGCTTTCTTT
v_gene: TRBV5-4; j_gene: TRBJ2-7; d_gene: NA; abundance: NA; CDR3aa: CASSPRRAGHSPLSSYEQYF; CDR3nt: TGTGCCAGCAGCCCCAGGCGTGCCGGTCACAGCCCATTGAGCTCCTACGAGCAGTACTTC
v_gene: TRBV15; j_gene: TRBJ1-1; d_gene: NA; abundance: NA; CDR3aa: CATSSGPANTEAFF; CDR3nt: TGTGCCACCAGCAGCGGGCCTGCTAACACTGAAGCTTTCTTT
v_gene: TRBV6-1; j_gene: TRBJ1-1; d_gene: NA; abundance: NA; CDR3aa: CASSGGGSDTEAFF; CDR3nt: TGTGCCAGCAGTGGCGGGGGGAGTGACACTGAAGCTTTCTTT
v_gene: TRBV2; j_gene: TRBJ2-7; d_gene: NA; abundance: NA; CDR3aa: CASSVLETYEQYF; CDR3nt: TGTGCCAGCAGTGTCCTAGAGACCTACGAGCAGTACTTC
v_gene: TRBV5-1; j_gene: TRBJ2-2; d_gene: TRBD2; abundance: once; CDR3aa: CASSLGLAGVVAGELFF; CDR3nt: TGCGCCAGCAGCTTGGGACTAGCGGGAGTAGTGGCCGGGGAGCTGTTTTTT
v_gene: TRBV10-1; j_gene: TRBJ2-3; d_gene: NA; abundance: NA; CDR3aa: CASGIGGSTDTQYF; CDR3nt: TGCGCCAGCGGGATCGGGGGTAGCACAGATACGCAGTATTTT
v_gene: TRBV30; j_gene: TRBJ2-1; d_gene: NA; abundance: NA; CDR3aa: CAWSVVGSSYNEQFF; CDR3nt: TGTGCCTGGAGTGTTGTCGGGAGCTCCTACAATGAGCAGTTCTTC
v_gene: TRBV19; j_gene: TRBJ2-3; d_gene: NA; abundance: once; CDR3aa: CASSIGGGVEDTQYF; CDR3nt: TGTGCCAGTAGTATAGGAGGGGGAGTGGAAGATACGCAGTATTTT
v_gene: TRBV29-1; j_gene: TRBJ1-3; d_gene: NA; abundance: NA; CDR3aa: CSGPGTTGNTIYF; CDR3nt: TGCAGCGGGCCGGGGACTACTGGAAACACCATATATTTT
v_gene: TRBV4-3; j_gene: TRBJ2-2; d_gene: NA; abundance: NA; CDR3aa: CASSQDHSGELFF; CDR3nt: TGCGCCAGCAGCCAAGATCATTCCGGGGAGCTGTTTTTT
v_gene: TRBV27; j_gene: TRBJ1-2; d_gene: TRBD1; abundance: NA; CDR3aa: CASSWRTGTNYGYTF; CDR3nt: TGTGCCAGCAGTTGGCGGACAGGGACTAACTATGGCTACACCTTC
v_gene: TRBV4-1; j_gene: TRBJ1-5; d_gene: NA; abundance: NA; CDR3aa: CASSQAGDDRPQHF; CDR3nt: TGCGCCAGCAGCCAAGCAGGCGACGATCGTCCCCAGCATTTT
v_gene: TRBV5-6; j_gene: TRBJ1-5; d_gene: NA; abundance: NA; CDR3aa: CASSAADSGNQPQHF; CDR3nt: TGTGCCAGCAGCGCCGCGGATTCGGGGAATCAGCCCCAGCATTTT
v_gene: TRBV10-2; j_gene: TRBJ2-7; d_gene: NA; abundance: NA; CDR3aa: CATRSDPPVRYEQYF; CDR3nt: TGCGCCACCAGAAGTGACCCACCTGTTCGCTACGAGCAGTACTTC
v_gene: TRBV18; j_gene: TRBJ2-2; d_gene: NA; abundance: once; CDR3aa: CASSPPPRGTGELFF; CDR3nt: TGTGCCAGCTCACCACCGCCCCGGGGTACCGGGGAGCTGTTTTTT
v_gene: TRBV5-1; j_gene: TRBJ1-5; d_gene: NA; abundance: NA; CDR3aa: CASSLGGGASQPQHF; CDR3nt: TGCGCCAGCAGCCTCGGGGGTGGGGCCAGTCAGCCCCAGCATTTT
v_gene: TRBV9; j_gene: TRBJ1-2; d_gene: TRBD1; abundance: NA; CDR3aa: CASSVGVQGAYGYTF; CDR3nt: TGTGCCAGCAGCGTAGGGGTGCAGGGGGCTTATGGCTACACCTTC
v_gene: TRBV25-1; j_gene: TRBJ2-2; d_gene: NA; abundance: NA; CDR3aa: CASSEYEGRQINTGELFF; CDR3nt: TGTGCCAGCAGTGAATATGAGGGGCGTCAGATTAACACCGGGGAGCTGTTTTTT
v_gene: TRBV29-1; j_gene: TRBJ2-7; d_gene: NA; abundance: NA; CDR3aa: CSVASRFSYEQYF; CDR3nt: TGCAGCGTTGCTTCTAGGTTTAGCTACGAGCAGTACTTC
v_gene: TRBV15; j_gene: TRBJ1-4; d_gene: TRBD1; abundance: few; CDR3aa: CATSWTGSREKLFF; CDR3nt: TGTGCCACCAGCTGGACAGGCTCGAGGGAAAAACTGTTTTTT
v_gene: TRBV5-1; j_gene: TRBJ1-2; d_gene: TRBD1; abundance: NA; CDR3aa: CASSLSQGARGYTF; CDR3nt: TGCGCCAGCAGCTTGAGTCAGGGGGCGCGGGGCTACACCTTC
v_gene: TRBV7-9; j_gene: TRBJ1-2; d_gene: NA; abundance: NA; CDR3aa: CASSLATGTANYGYTF; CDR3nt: TGTGCCAGCAGCTTAGCCACCGGGACGGCAAACTATGGCTACACCTTC
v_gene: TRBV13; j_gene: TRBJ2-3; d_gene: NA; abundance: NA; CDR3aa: CASSPTQGRAWEEYTDTQYF; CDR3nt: TGTGCCAGCAGCCCGACTCAAGGTCGGGCGTGGGAGGAATACACAGATACGCAGTATTTT
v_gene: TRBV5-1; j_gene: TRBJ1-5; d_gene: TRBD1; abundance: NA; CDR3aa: CASSPTGGNQPQHF; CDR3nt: TGCGCCAGCAGCCCTACAGGGGGGAATCAGCCCCAGCATTTT
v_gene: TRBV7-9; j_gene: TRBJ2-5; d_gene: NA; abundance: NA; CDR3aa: CASSLGRAGGETQYF; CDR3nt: TGTGCCAGCAGCTTAGGTAGGGCAGGTGGAGAGACCCAGTACTTC